This record concerns one T cell receptor (beta chain) sequence. What it recognizes is unknown. TCRdb re-called the 5' RACE reads through MiXCR, storing one row per CDR3 protein. The sample consists of about 340,000 distinct CDR3 sequences, 20% of them appearing once. These data belong to a study of T-cell memory formation after mild COVID-19. As for the study in general: Each donor largely had its own TCR clusters. The study's findings and limits: The finding that pre-infection memory included some responding clones suggested that cross-reactive memory joined. While clones contracting from day 15 to 85 were balanced between CD4 and CD8, later expanders leaned CD4+. Second-wave clones that peaked on day 37 lacked confirmed SARS-CoV-2 specificity.

Sequencing was performed on PBMCs or a T cell subset sorted from them (not recorded which). The clonotype was recovered from a man in his late teens or twenties who had mild COVID-19 (a few samples of this study predate the infection). Cell type and time point are not known.

CDR3 nucleotide sequence: TGTGCCAGCAGTTCAGGGGCGAACGATTCACCCCTCCACTTT. As protein: CASSSGANDSPLHF. The chain recombines TRBV12-3 or TRBV12-4 with TRBJ1-6, with a possible D match to TRBD1 (6 bases). V lost 4 bases, J lost 8 bases, and 12 bases lay in between. The CDR3 is 14 residues long.